The rows below give T cell receptor beta chains drawn from one sample of a study of OX40 agonist ivuxolimab in advanced cancers. The method was immunoSEQ multiplex PCR; TCRdb's version includes in-frame clones alone and lacks a portion of them. The sample shows 70,000 to 85,000 clones, around 90% of them seen only once. The input for sequencing was CD4+ or CD8+ T cells sorted from blood, taken in a trial of the OX40 agonist ivuxolimab. Every receptor here comes from an adult with an advanced solid tumor such as melanoma, head and neck, liver or kidney cancer. Both conserved end residues are trimmed from each CDR3.

CDR3aa	v_gene	j_gene
ASSSRGGGNEQF	TRBV11-3	TRBJ2-1
AIKDRRTNTGELF	TRBV10-3	TRBJ2-2
ASSFLALSSYEQY	TRBV28	TRBJ2-7
ASSSYRGPGTRYGYT	TRBV11-2	TRBJ1-2
ASRKTGELF	TRBV6-6	TRBJ2-2
ASSFFLVAGGGNRY	TRBV5-8	TRBJ2-7
ATPGRAVYSNQPQH	TRBV7-9	TRBJ1-5
ASSLFGTGVTEAF	TRBV28	TRBJ1-1
ASSLESRNLNQPQH	TRBV7-2	TRBJ1-5
ASSLAQGPSFYNEQF	TRBV13	TRBJ2-1
ASSAGGGPSTDTQY	TRBV5-1	TRBJ2-3
ASSQVSAGEDQETQY	TRBV4-2	TRBJ2-5
ASRALGGPQH	TRBV2	TRBJ1-5
ASTPRRANGYT	TRBV28	TRBJ1-2
ASSLEFGLAETDTQY	TRBV11-3	TRBJ2-3
ASSLEKRLIRVRSYNEQF	TRBV28	TRBJ2-1
ASSSNRDQPQH	TRBV19	TRBJ1-5
SAGAGTLLGYT	TRBV29-1	TRBJ1-2
ASRPGLPYNEQF	TRBV6-6	TRBJ2-1
ASSSSSPGNTQY	TRBV7-9	TRBJ2-3
ASSLASGTGGFGELF	TRBV7-3	TRBJ2-2
ASRISRSYGYT	TRBV27	TRBJ1-2
ASGLDSYNSPLH	TRBV7-2	TRBJ1-6
SVGYGYT	TRBV29-1	TRBJ1-2
ASTGQTKEVNTEAF	TRBV28	TRBJ1-1
SASLAYEQY	TRBV20-1	TRBJ2-7
ATSRSPLAADTQY	TRBV15	TRBJ2-3
ASSGGQGETQY	TRBV5-1	TRBJ2-5
AISESRSTNQPQH	TRBV10-3	TRBJ1-5
ASSPGAGGVNEQF	TRBV18	TRBJ2-1
ASSHPPGASGNDEQY	TRBV4-1	TRBJ2-7
ASSQDTWTSGRLQY	TRBV4-2	TRBJ2-7
ASSPPIAGGTDTQY	TRBV5-1	TRBJ2-3
ASSLGVGRGSTEAF	TRBV28	TRBJ1-1
ASSFSRTNTDTQY	TRBV7-2	TRBJ2-3
ASSVLAGGVNEQF	TRBV19	TRBJ2-1
ASSLGLAADTQY	TRBV9	TRBJ2-3
ASSLGRNNEQF	TRBV7-3	TRBJ2-1
ASSLVDRTYEQY	TRBV28	TRBJ2-7
ASSHRDSNTGELF	TRBV18	TRBJ2-2
ASSLAGQFNQPQH	TRBV7-2	TRBJ1-5
ASSGYATGG	TRBV6-1	TRBJ2-7
ASSQGLAGSYEQY	TRBV7-9	TRBJ2-7
ASSIEGAKNIQY	TRBV19	TRBJ2-4
ASSKTGAGEKLF	TRBV7-6	TRBJ1-4
ASSPGQGGYGYT	TRBV5-4	TRBJ1-2
ASSLRQDIRNQPQH	TRBV4-1	TRBJ1-5
ASQGRGFREQF	TRBV6-5	TRBJ2-1
ASSPQGRPIYNEQF	TRBV18	TRBJ2-1
ASSEGGGNQPQH	TRBV11-3	TRBJ1-5